The text below deals with one TCR beta chain. Original processing notes: How many nucleated cells were present was estimated from reference gene primer amplification. Measured with immunoSEQ multiplex PCR; TCRdb has only the in-frame clones, and not every one. V and J calls and clone size follow that table, whereas D and trimming were derived from the DNA. This sample has 200,000 to 300,000 clones, with approximately 83% found just once. The data were obtained in a study of blood T cell repertoires in COVID-19. In the study overall: Some COVID-19 samples were acute and others convalescent; all came from the United States, Italy and Spain. T cells, B-cell-depleted T cells, or PBMCs supplied cDNA or gDNA.

The germline CDR1 and CDR2 sequences are MNHEY and SVGAGI. With V trimmed by 4 bases and J by 5 bases, 4 bases remained unmatched. The CDR3 sequence is 15 residues long. This chain uses TRBV6-5 with TRBJ2-4; 11 nucleotides align to TRBD1. Sequencing was done on a sample of peripheral blood. This clonotype was sampled from a human donor in a cohort sampled during active COVID-19. DNA for the CDR3: TGTGCCAGCAGTTCCCGGGACAGGGGGGAAAACATTCAGTACTTC. Translated: CASSSRDRGENIQYF.